These 19 T cell receptor beta chains share one sample of origin, sequenced in a study of memory CD4+ T cells and cytomegalovirus serostatus. TCRdb's table, derived via immunoSEQ multiplex PCR, lists solely in-frame clones and lacks some. The sample holds tens of thousands of clones, around 77% seen once. Single viable CD3+CD4+CD8-CD45RO+ cells were sorted as the memory CD4+ T cells. The specimen sequenced was memory CD4+ T cells from blood. The source of these receptors is an adult in good health and CMV-seronegative.

This clone was counted only a few times. The rearrangement joins TRBV4-3 to TRBJ1-1; D not resolved. V dropped 0 bases and J dropped 5 bases, with 10 bases sitting between them. The CDR3 contains 14 residues. The germline gives CDR1 LGHNA, CDR2 YSLEER. CDR3 loop: CASSQEVYRTEAFF. In DNA form, the CDR3 reads TGCGCCAGCAGCCAAGAGGTGTATAGAACTGAAGCTTTCTTT.

The chain employs TRBV5-1 and TRBJ2-2; D is undetermined. Deletions cut 0 bases from V and 1 base from J, with 7 bases between. The CDR3 is 15 residues long. CDR1 SGHRS and CDR2 YFSETQ come from the germline V gene. CDR3: CASSLVIGNTGELFF. CDR3 sequence (DNA): TGCGCCAGCAGCTTGGTCATAGGGAACACCGGGGAGCTGTTTTTT. The variable domain in full, with the rest retrieved from reference TRBV5-1 and TRBJ2-2, is KAGVTQTPRYLIKTRGQQVTLSCSPISGHRSVSWYQQTPGQGLQFLFEYFSETQRNKGNFPGRFSGRQFSNSRSEMNVSTLELGDSALYLCASSLVIGNTGELFFGEGSRLTVL.

The chain uses TRBV7-8 and TRBJ1-2; D unclear. The germline V gene has CDR1 SGHVS and CDR2 FQNEAQ. Between the trimmed V and J ends, which lost 2 bases and 0 bases, there was a span of 13 bases. The CDR3 is made up of 16 amino acids. CDR3 nucleotide sequence: TGTGCCAGCAGCTTAAGTCTGGAACCAGCTAACTATGGCTACACCTTC. Its protein is CASSLSLEPANYGYTF.

The rearrangement uses TRBV7-2 and TRBJ1-6, with 7 positions matching TRBD1. Germline CDR1 reads SGHTA; CDR2 reads FQGNSA. The CDR3 loop spans 14 amino acids. The J segment lost 7 bases and the V segment lost 3 bases, leaving 3 bases of the junction unmatched. Here the CDR3 DNA reads TGTGCCAGCAGCTTCCAGGGGGTAAATTCACCCCTCCACTTT. This gives the protein CASSFQGVNSPLHF.

This chain uses TRBV5-1 with TRBJ2-5; 8 bases map to TRBD2. Looked up from germline, CDR1 is SGHRS and CDR2 is YFSETQ. The CDR3 totals 14 residues. V lost 5 bases, J lost 2 bases, and 5 bases stayed unmatched. CDR3 protein: CASSLAGIQETQYF. The CDR3 DNA is TGCGCCAGCAGTTTAGCGGGAATACAAGAGACCCAGTACTTC. Full variable domain (missing parts from reference TRBV5-1 and TRBJ2-5): KAGVTQTPRYLIKTRGQQVTLSCSPISGHRSVSWYQQTPGQGLQFLFEYFSETQRNKGNFPGRFSGRQFSNSRSEMNVSTLELGDSALYLCASSLAGIQETQYFGPGTRLLVL.

The genes are TRBV9 and TRBJ1-3; 8 bases fit TRBD1. CDR3 length: 15 residues. With V trimmed by 0 bases and J by 1 base, 0 bases remained unmatched. Germline V gene lookup returns CDR1 SGDLS and CDR2 YYNGEE. The CDR3 protein is CASSVGTGSGNTIYF. CDR3 sequence (DNA): TGTGCCAGCAGCGTAGGGACAGGGTCTGGAAACACCATATATTTT.

A remark on this clone: One end of the junction varies from germline; a read error may be responsible. This sequence joins TRBV9 and TRBJ2-7; D perhaps matches TRBD1 (6 bases). CDR1 and CDR2 from the germline V gene are SGDLS and YYNGEE. CDR3 length: 16 amino acids. The CDR3 DNA is TGTGCCAGCAGCGTAGGGGCGACAGGCGCCTCCTCCGAGCAGTACTTC. Protein product: CASSVGATGASSEQYF.

This chain joins TRBV14 and TRBJ2-5; D is unresolved. Germline V gene data show CDR1 as SGHDN and CDR2 as FVKESK. This CDR3 has 13 residues. Trimming took off 0 bases at V and 7 bases at J, with 9 bases between the two ends. Written as DNA, the CDR3 is TGTGCCAGCAGCCAAGAATGGAAGGGGACCCAGTACTTC. Protein: CASSQEWKGTQYF.

This clone is a singleton in its sample. This CDR3 is CASSISGYSNQPQHF. The CDR3 nucleotides are TGCGCCAGCAGTATTTCGGGGTATAGCAATCAGCCCCAGCATTTT. The chain employs TRBV5-1 and TRBJ1-5; no firm D call. Germline CDR1 SGHRS, CDR2 YFSETQ. The V and J ends lost 5 bases and 0 bases respectively, with 12 bases between them. There are 15 residues in the CDR3. Full variable domain (rest looked up from reference TRBV5-1 and TRBJ1-5): KAGVTQTPRYLIKTRGQQVTLSCSPISGHRSVSWYQQTPGQGLQFLFEYFSETQRNKGNFPGRFSGRQFSNSRSEMNVSTLELGDSALYLCASSISGYSNQPQHFGDGTRLSIL.

The chain carries TRBV6-1 and TRBJ1-5; D may be TRBD1 (5 bases). Germline lookup yields CDR1 MNHNS and CDR2 SASEGT. V shed 7 bases and J shed 4 bases, with 17 bases lying between them. CDR3 length: 15 residues. The CDR3 protein is CASTPGPILNQPQHF. In DNA, the CDR3 is TGTGCCAGCACCCCGGGACCGATCCTTAATCAGCCCCAGCATTTT.

This chain uses TRBV28 with TRBJ1-5; 7 bases align to TRBD1. The CDR3 length is 14 residues. The germline V gene encodes CDR1 MDHEN and CDR2 SYDVKM. J gave up 6 bases and V 6 bases, and 8 bases lay outside the gene matches. The CDR3 region is CASSKAGGIQPQHF. CDR3 in DNA: TGTGCCAGCAGCAAGGCAGGGGGGATTCAGCCCCAGCATTTT.

The V call is TRBV28, the J call TRBJ2-2, with D possibly being TRBD2 (5 bases). The CDR3 is made up of 15 amino acids. In germline, CDR1 is MDHEN, CDR2 SYDVKM. V lost 5 bases and J 4 bases, leaving 14 bases between the germline ends. CDR3 loop: CASSDLLGGTGELFF. Written as DNA, the CDR3 is TGTGCCAGCAGTGACCTACTAGGAGGCACCGGGGAGCTGTTTTTT.

The gene calls are TRBV18 and TRBJ2-7; D could derive from TRBD1 or TRBD2 (5 bases each). The germline V gene has CDR1 KGHSH and CDR2 LQKENI. The CDR3 runs to 15 residues. Trimming cost V 0 bases and J 5 bases, with 14 bases left between them. CDR3 sequence (DNA): TGTGCCAGCTCACCACCGACGGGGCCGGGTGACGAGCAGTACTTC. This encodes CASSPPTGPGDEQYF.

V and J are TRBV4-3 and TRBJ1-2; D is ambiguous. CDR3 size: 15 residues. Germline V lookup: CDR1 LGHNA, CDR2 YSLEER. V lost 0 bases to trimming and J lost 2 bases, with 10 bases between them. CDR3 region: CASSQERGVNYGYTF. In DNA form, the CDR3 reads TGCGCCAGCAGCCAAGAGCGGGGAGTGAACTATGGCTACACCTTC.

CDR3 sequence reads: CATKVGVTEAFF. The DNA of the CDR3 is TGTGCCACCAAAGTGGGGGTCACTGAAGCTTTCTTT. The J gene is TRBJ1-1, the V gene TRBV19; possibly TRBD1 for D (5 bases). The CDR3 runs 12 residues. Between the trimmed V and J ends, which lost 10 bases and 4 bases, there was a span of 13 bases. Germline CDR1 LNHDA, CDR2 SQIVND (reference sequence). The entire variable domain, with the rest obtained from reference TRBV19 and TRBJ1-1, is as follows: DGGITQSPKYLFRKEGQNVTLSCEQNLNHDAMYWYRQDPGQGLRLIYYSQIVNDFQKGDIAEGYSVSREKKESFPLTVTSAQKNPTAFYLCATKVGVTEAFFGQGTRLTVV.

This clone rates as medium-sized. The chain has TRBV4-2 and TRBJ1-2; D unresolved. This CDR3 has 16 residues. V was clipped by 0 bases and J by 2 bases, with 13 bases between them. Germline values: CDR1 LGHNA, CDR2 YNFKEQ. The CDR3: CASSQDQGGPNYGYTF. DNA for the CDR3: TGTGCCAGCAGCCAAGATCAAGGAGGGCCCAACTATGGCTACACCTTC.

The chain combines TRBV4-3 with TRBJ2-7; D might be TRBD1 (5 bases). The CDR3 extends over 16 amino acids. The germline V gene has CDR1 LGHNA and CDR2 YSLEER. V was shortened by 2 bases and J by 3 bases, with 17 bases between the two germline ends. The CDR3 DNA reads TGCGCCAGCAGCCAACAGACCTCGGAAGGGGTCTACGAGCAGTACTTC. Amino acids: CASSQQTSEGVYEQYF.

This chain uses TRBV27 with TRBJ1-5; no clear D. CDR3 size: 14 residues. The V end was cut by 3 bases, the J end by 2 bases, with 8 bases between. Germline V gene sequence: CDR1 MNHEY, CDR2 SMNVEV (reference sequence). CDR3 loop: CASSFLGGNQPQHF. In DNA, the CDR3 is TGTGCCAGCAGTTTCCTAGGAGGCAATCAGCCCCAGCATTTT.

This clone was counted between two and nine times. The rearrangement uses TRBV7-2 and TRBJ2-1; 14 bases fit TRBD2. V lost 6 bases and J lost 8; bases outside the gene matches: 6. CDR3 length: 15 residues. Germline V gene data show CDR1 as SGHTA and CDR2 as FQGNSA. CDR3: CASRPTSGGAYEQFF. CDR3 DNA sequence: TGTGCCAGCAGGCCGACTAGCGGGGGGGCTTATGAGCAGTTCTTC.